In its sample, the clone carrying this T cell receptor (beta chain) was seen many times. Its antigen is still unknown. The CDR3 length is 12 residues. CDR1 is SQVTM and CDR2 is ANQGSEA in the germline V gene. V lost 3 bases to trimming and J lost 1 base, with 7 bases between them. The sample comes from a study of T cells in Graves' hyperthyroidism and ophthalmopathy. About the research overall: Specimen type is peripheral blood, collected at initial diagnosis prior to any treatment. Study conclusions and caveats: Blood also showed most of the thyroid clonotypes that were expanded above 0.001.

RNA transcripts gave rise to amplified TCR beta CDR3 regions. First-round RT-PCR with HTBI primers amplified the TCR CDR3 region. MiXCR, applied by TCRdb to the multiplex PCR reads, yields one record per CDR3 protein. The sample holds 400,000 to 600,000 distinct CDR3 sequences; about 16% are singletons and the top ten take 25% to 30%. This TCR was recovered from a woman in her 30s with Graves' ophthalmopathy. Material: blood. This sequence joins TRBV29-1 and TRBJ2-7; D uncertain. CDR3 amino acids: CSVDLGSYEQYF. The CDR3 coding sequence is TGCAGCGTTGATCTAGGGTCCTACGAGCAGTACTTC.